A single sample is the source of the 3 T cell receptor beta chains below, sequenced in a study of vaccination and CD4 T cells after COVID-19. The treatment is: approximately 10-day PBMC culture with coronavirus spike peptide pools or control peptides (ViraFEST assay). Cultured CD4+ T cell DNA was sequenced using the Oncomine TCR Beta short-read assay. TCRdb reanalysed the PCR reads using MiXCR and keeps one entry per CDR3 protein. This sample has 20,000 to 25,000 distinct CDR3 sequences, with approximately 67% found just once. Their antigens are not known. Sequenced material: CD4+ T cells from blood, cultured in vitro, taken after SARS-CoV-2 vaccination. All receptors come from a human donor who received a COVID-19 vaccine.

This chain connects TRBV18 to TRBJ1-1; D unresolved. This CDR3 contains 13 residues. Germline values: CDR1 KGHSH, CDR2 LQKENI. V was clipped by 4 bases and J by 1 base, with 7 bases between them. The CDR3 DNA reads TGTGCCAGCTCACGGGCAGCGAACACTGAAGCTTTCTTT. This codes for CASSRAANTEAFF.

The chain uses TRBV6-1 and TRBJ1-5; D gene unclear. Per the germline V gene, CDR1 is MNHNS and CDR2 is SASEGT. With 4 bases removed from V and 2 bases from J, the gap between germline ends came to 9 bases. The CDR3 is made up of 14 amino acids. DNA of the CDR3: TGTGCCAGCAGTGGTCGCTGGGGCAATCAGCCCCAGCATTTT. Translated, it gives CASSGRWGNQPQHF.

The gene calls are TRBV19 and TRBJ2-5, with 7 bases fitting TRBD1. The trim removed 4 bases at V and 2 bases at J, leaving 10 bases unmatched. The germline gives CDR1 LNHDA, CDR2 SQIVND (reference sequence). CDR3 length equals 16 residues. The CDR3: CASSKGGWGQQETQYF. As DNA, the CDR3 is TGTGCCAGTAGTAAGGGCGGCTGGGGACAGCAAGAGACCCAGTACTTC.